This T cell receptor (beta chain) was identified during a study of shared clonotypes between healthy human individuals. Study in general: There were three CD4 naive, three CD4 memory, two CD8 naive and one CD8 memory plates per donor. Study-wide results and limits: It was the non-shared clonotypes that had lower generation probabilities than clonotypes shared by all four donors.

Notes on this clone: Its antigen is currently unknown.

CD45RO-negative, CCR7-selected cells formed the naive CD8 fraction, which excluded terminally differentiated effector memory CD45RA+ cells. V lost 7 bases and J 11 bases, leaving 20 bases between the germline ends. The CDR3 is made up of 13 amino acids. Germline V gene data show CDR1 as MDHEN and CDR2 as SYDVKM. Over several immunoSEQ plates, each subset's genomic DNA was distributed in even portions. The method was immunoSEQ multiplex PCR; TCRdb's version includes in-frame clones alone and lacks a portion of them. The table has hundreds of thousands of clones, approximately 96% seen once. This TCR was recovered from a woman aged 25-40 years in good health. Sequenced input: naive CD8+ T cells sorted from blood. The chain joins TRBV28 to TRBJ2-5; D unclear. CDR3 DNA: TGTGCCAGCAAGGTGCTAGGGTTGGAAGAGCAGTACTTC. This translates into CASKVLGLEEQYF.